Listed below are T cell receptor beta chains from one sample, sequenced in a study of PD-L1 blockade in urothelial cancer. TCRdb keeps only in-frame clones here, not all; method: immunoSEQ multiplex PCR. The sample has 40,000 to 55,000 clones; about 86% are singletons. This specimen consisted of PBMCs, obtained around atezolizumab (anti-PD-L1) treatment. Receptor source: a man in his 60s with urothelial cancer. CDR3s include the opening cysteine and the closing phenylalanine or tryptophan. The D gene is left open where the match is weak. Size values are once, few and many counts, or a class for expanded clones, and some rows have none.

clone_size	d_call	v_call	j_call	cdr3_length	cdr3_nt	cdr3_aa
.	TRBD1	TRBV15	TRBJ1-1	15	TGTGCCACCAGCCCGCAGGGGGCCTGGAACACTGAAGCTTTCTTT	CATSPQGAWNTEAFF
.	TRBD2	TRBV7-2	TRBJ2-3	16	TGTGCCAGCAGCTTAGAACTAGCGGGGGTATCAGATACGCAGTATTTT	CASSLELAGVSDTQYF
large	TRBD2	TRBV19	TRBJ2-4	14	TGTGCCACCCGCCCGGGGGGAACCAAAAACATTCAGTACTTC	CATRPGGTKNIQYF
.	.	TRBV27	TRBJ2-7	17	TGTGCCAGCAGTTCCCCTCCGGGGGACGGCTTACACTACGAGCAGTACTTC	CASSSPPGDGLHYEQYF
.	.	TRBV6-5	TRBJ1-1	14	TGTGCCAGCAACCCGACAGGACCTAACACTGAAGCTTTCTTT	CASNPTGPNTEAFF
.	TRBD2	TRBV4-1	TRBJ2-1	17	TGCGCCAGCAGCCAAGGAGGGACTAGCGGGAGTTGGAATGAGCAGTTCTTC	CASSQGGTSGSWNEQFF
.	.	TRBV6-5	TRBJ1-3	15	TGTGCCAGCGGCCCAGACAGAGAAACTGGAAACACCATATATTTT	CASGPDRETGNTIYF
.	.	TRBV11-2	TRBJ2-1	19	TGTGCCAGCAGGAGCGTCAGGACAGCTAACCCTTACTCCTACAATGAGCAGTTCTTC	CASRSVRTANPYSYNEQFF
.	TRBD1	TRBV9	TRBJ2-7	14	TGTGCCAGCAGCTTAGGACAGGGGGCGAACGAGCAGTACTTC	CASSLGQGANEQYF
.	TRBD1	TRBV5-4	TRBJ1-1	14	TGTGCCAGCAGCCGGACAGGGCCGAACACTGAAGCTTTCTTT	CASSRTGPNTEAFF
.	TRBD2	TRBV5-1	TRBJ2-3	17	TGCGCCAGCAGCTACGGGAGTAGCGGGAGTGGTCCAGATACGCAGTATTTT	CASSYGSSGSGPDTQYF
.	TRBD2	TRBV4-2	TRBJ2-7	17	TGTGCCAGCAGCCACCCGGCTTCCAGCGGGGGACCCTACGAGCAGTACTTC	CASSHPASSGGPYEQYF
.	.	TRBV30	TRBJ1-2	13	TGTGCCTGGAGTGTTACAGAGAACTATGGCTACACCTTC	CAWSVTENYGYTF
.	.	TRBV23-1	TRBJ2-3	14	TGCGCCAGCAGTAAGGGCAGGGACTCAGATACGCAGTATTTT	CASSKGRDSDTQYF
.	TRBD2	TRBV29-1	TRBJ2-7	11	TGCAGCGTTGAGCGGGGGGACGAGCAGTACTTC	CSVERGDEQYF
.	TRBD1	TRBV5-1	TRBJ1-4	16	TGCGCCAGCAGCTTGGGGACAGGGAGGACTAATGAAAAACTGTTTTTT	CASSLGTGRTNEKLFF
.	TRBD2	TRBV4-3	TRBJ2-3	17	TGCGCCAGCAGCCAAGATCTGCGGGGGGGCCGAGGTGATACGCAGTATTTT	CASSQDLRGGRGDTQYF
.	.	TRBV2	TRBJ1-4	11	TGTGCCAGCAGTTCAAGAGACAGGCTGTTTTTT	CASSSRDRLFF
few	.	TRBV7-2	TRBJ2-1	14	TGTGCCAGCAGCCCCGCGGGGTTCTACAATGAGCAGTTCTTC	CASSPAGFYNEQFF
.	TRBD2	TRBV7-2	TRBJ2-7	16	TGTGCCAGCAGCCCAGGACTAGCGGGGGGGACCTACGAGCAGTACTTC	CASSPGLAGGTYEQYF
.	.	TRBV25-1	TRBJ1-3	13	TGTGCCACCACTCGGGGTATAGGAAACACCATATATTTT	CATTRGIGNTIYF
.	TRBD1	TRBV27	TRBJ2-7	15	TGTGCCAGCAGTTTAAGGCAGTTGACAGGGGGTGAGCAGTACTTC	CASSLRQLTGGEQYF
.	.	TRBV5-5	TRBJ1-6	15	TGTGCCAGCAGCTTGGCTTTAACAGGCAATTCACCCCTCCACTTT	CASSLALTGNSPLHF
.	TRBD1	TRBV7-2	TRBJ1-3	14	TGTGCCAGCAGCTTAGCGACAGGGGGAAACACCATATATTTT	CASSLATGGNTIYF
once	TRBD1	TRBV2	TRBJ1-5	14	TGTGCCAGCAGTGAAACAGGACAGGTTCAGCCCCAGCATTTT	CASSETGQVQPQHF
.	TRBD2	TRBV27	TRBJ2-1	15	TGTGCCAGCAGTTCAGGGACTAGGGTCTACAATGAGCAGTTCTTC	CASSSGTRVYNEQFF
.	TRBD1	TRBV19	TRBJ1-5	19	TGTGCCAGTAGTACCCCGACAGGGGCACAACGATATAGCAATCAGCCCCAGCATTTT	CASSTPTGAQRYSNQPQHF
.	.	TRBV5-1	TRBJ1-1	15	TGCGCCAGCAGCCCTGACCGGGCCGGGGGAACTGAAGCTTTCTTT	CASSPDRAGGTEAFF
.	.	TRBV7-6	TRBJ1-5	17	TGTGCCAGCAGCTTTGGGGGGGATTCCTATAGCAATCAGCCCCAGCATTTT	CASSFGGDSYSNQPQHF
.	.	TRBV7-6	TRBJ1-5	19	TGTGCCAGCAGCTTAGCGGGCAGGGCGGGGGATCCCTGGAGTCAGCCCCAGCATTTT	CASSLAGRAGDPWSQPQHF
.	TRBD1	TRBV5-1	TRBJ1-2	13	TGCGCCAGCAGCCAGGGACAGGGGTATGGCTACACCTTC	CASSQGQGYGYTF
few	TRBD1	TRBV11-1	TRBJ1-6	16	TGTGCCAGCAGCTTAGGGCGGACAGGGGGTGGTTCACCCCTCCACTTT	CASSLGRTGGGSPLHF
.	.	TRBV27	TRBJ2-2	11	TGTGCCAGCAGTTCCCTTGGGGAGCTGTTTTTT	CASSSLGELFF
.	.	TRBV9	TRBJ1-1	12	TGTGCCAGCAGCGTAGGGTCCCAGAGGGCTTTCTTT	CASSVGSQRAFF
.	TRBD1	TRBV11-2	TRBJ1-1	19	TGTGCCAGCAGCTTAGCGAGAGGTTGGGACAGGGGTATGAGTACTGAAGCTTTCTTT	CASSLARGWDRGMSTEAFF
.	.	TRBV2	TRBJ1-1	12	TGTGCCAGCTCCGGATGGAACAGGGTGGGTTTCTTT	CASSGWNRVGFF
.	.	TRBV14	TRBJ1-1	15	TGTGCCAGCAGCCAGTTCGAGGTTTTGAACACTGAAGCTTTCTTT	CASSQFEVLNTEAFF
once	.	TRBV25-1	TRBJ2-3	12	TGTGCCAGCAGTGACAGTGGTGATACGCAGTATTTT	CASSDSGDTQYF
.	TRBD1	TRBV29-1	TRBJ1-1	14	TGCAGCGTTGTAGGGACAGGGTTGGCCACTGAAGCTTTCTTT	CSVVGTGLATEAFF
once	TRBD1	TRBV30	TRBJ1-2	13	TGTGCCTGGAGTACAGGGGGCGCGGGAGGCTACACCTTC	CAWSTGGAGGYTF